This T cell receptor beta chain was identified in a study of cytomegalovirus exposure and HLA in healthy donors. This clone occurred once. Its antigen is as yet unknown. Trimming removed 4 bases from V and 8 bases from J, with 24 bases in between. Germline assignment: CDR1 SGHRS and CDR2 YFSETQ. The CDR3 is 17 amino acids. The study's findings and limits: Most of the TCR beta V segments (in an earlier analysis) were productive either about 90% or about 30% of the time. DRB1 had the most TCR associations and HLA-C the fewest, a later analysis found, with rates varying by HLA locus. Presence/absence analysis assumed near-uniform sequencing depth across donors.

A multiplex PCR was run with 60 Vbeta primers and 13 Jbeta primers. The assay was immunoSEQ multiplex PCR, and TCRdb's table has in-frame clones only and misses some. The profile shows around 150,000 clones, 77% of them singletons. The chain has TRBV5-1 and TRBJ1-4, with D possibly matching TRBD1 (6 bases). The receptor comes from a man aged 45 to 65 in good health and CMV-seropositive. The sequencing input was PBMCs. The CDR3, as DNA: TGCGCCAGCAGCCTAGGCCCGGGGGGCCTGGAGGGAGAAAAACTGTTTTTT. Translated: CASSLGPGGLEGEKLFF. The complete variable domain, with remaining parts taken from reference TRBV5-1 and TRBJ1-4, reads KAGVTQTPRYLIKTRGQQVTLSCSPISGHRSVSWYQQTPGQGLQFLFEYFSETQRNKGNFPGRFSGRQFSNSRSEMNVSTLELGDSALYLCASSLGPGGLEGEKLFFGSGTQLSVL.